These 32 T cell receptor beta chains were sequenced from one sample in a study of siplizumab effects on memory and regulatory T cells (dated by TCRdb to between 2018 and 2021). Libraries were built with the immunoSEQ multiplex PCR assay. TCRdb provides this immuneACCESS table in a form limited to in-frame rearrangements. Some clones are lacking; in checked studies, under half of them reflect an unresolved V gene, and why the rest are absent is not known. For this sample there are 20,000 to 30,000 clones; approximately 82% appear just once. Together, the top ten hold about 25% of the sample. Sequenced sample: memory CD4+ T cells sorted from blood. What this sample's cell subset or site label stands for: unstimulated CD4+ memory T cells. The receptors shown here come from a human donor in good health.

The V gene is TRBV28, the J gene TRBJ1-4, with unresolved D. CDR3 length: 12 amino acids. The germline gives CDR1 MDHEN, CDR2 SYDVKM. Trimming left V 8 bases short and J 6 bases short, with 10 bases between. The CDR3 DNA sequence: TGTGCCAGCGGAAGATGGGATGAAAAACTGTTTTTT. This codes for CASGRWDEKLFF.

The J gene is TRBJ2-3, the V gene TRBV2; 8 nucleotides align to TRBD2. Germline CDR1 SNHLY, CDR2 FYNNEI. J lost 7 bases, V lost 7 bases, and 13 bases had no gene match. The CDR3 totals 15 residues. The CDR3 sequence: CASTPMETSDHTQYF. CDR3 in DNA: TGTGCCAGCACCCCTATGGAGACTAGCGATCATACGCAGTATTTT.

This chain joins TRBV7-2 and TRBJ2-7; D call uncertain. Between the trimmed V and J ends, which lost 0 bases and 0 bases, there was a span of 6 bases. This CDR3 contains 14 residues. Per the germline V gene, CDR1 is SGHTA and CDR2 is FQGNSA. Here the CDR3 reads CASSLAEFSYEQYF. The CDR3 nucleotides read TGTGCCAGCAGCTTAGCCGAGTTCTCCTACGAGCAGTACTTC.

The genes are TRBV11-3 and TRBJ2-7; the D gene is possibly TRBD2 (6 bases). Per the germline V gene, CDR1 is SGHNT and CDR2 is YENEEA. The CDR3 runs to 12 residues. V lost 8 bases, J lost 3 bases, and 11 bases lay in between. The CDR3 nucleotides are TGTGCCAGCGAAGGGCGGGGCTACGAGCAGTACTTC. This translates into CASEGRGYEQYF.

The gene calls are TRBV19 and TRBJ1-1; 8 bases line up with TRBD1. Germline V gene sequence: CDR1 LNHDA, CDR2 SQIVND (reference sequence). The V gene end was trimmed by 1 base and the J gene end by 4 bases; junction bases not matched to a gene: 8. CDR3 length: 16 amino acids. CDR3 sequence reads: CASSIGRTGHGTEAFF. The CDR3 DNA sequence: TGTGCCAGTAGTATAGGTAGGACAGGGCACGGCACTGAAGCTTTCTTT.

CDR3 amino acids: CASSPFTDEQFF. The CDR3 coding sequence is TGTGCCAGCAGCCCTTTTACCGATGAGCAGTTCTTC. The rearrangement joins TRBV11-1 to TRBJ2-1; D is unresolved. Between the trimmed V and J ends, which lost 5 bases and 8 bases, there was a span of 10 bases. CDR1 is SGHAT and CDR2 is FQDESV in the germline V gene (reference sequence). The CDR3 contains 12 residues.

V gene TRBV5-8 combines with J gene TRBJ2-5; D remains unclear. Trimming removed 0 bases from V and 3 bases from J, with 6 bases in between. This CDR3 has 13 amino acids. Germline loops: CDR1 SGHTS, CDR2 YDEGEE. This CDR3 is CASSLDNKETQYF. The DNA for the CDR3 is TGTGCCAGCAGCTTGGACAACAAAGAGACCCAGTACTTC.

The genes are TRBV18 and TRBJ2-3; 10 nucleotides align to TRBD2. Per germline, CDR1 KGHSH and CDR2 LQKENI. V shed 1 base and J 0 bases; nucleotides not matched to a gene: 4. The CDR3 runs 17 residues. CDR3 coding DNA: TGTGCCAGCTCACCACGGCTAGCGGGAGTTAGCACAGATACGCAGTATTTT. It encodes CASSPRLAGVSTDTQYF.

The chain carries TRBV6-5 and TRBJ2-7, with 11 nucleotides matching TRBD1. The germline gives CDR1 MNHEY, CDR2 SVGAGI. Trimming cost V 8 bases and J 2 bases; bases outside gene matches: 8. The CDR3 contains 15 residues. DNA of the CDR3: TGTGCCAGCGGAAGATCGGGACAGGGGGCCTACGAGCAGTACTTC. The encoded protein is CASGRSGQGAYEQYF.

V is TRBV5-1 and J is TRBJ1-2, with 8 bases matching TRBD1. This CDR3 is 13 amino acids long. Germline V gene data show CDR1 as SGHRS and CDR2 as YFSETQ. V lost 4 bases and J lost 3; bases outside the gene matches: 2. Here the CDR3 reads CASSDRGDYGYTF. As DNA, the CDR3 is TGCGCCAGCAGCGACAGGGGCGACTATGGCTACACCTTC.

The chain recombines TRBV5-1 with TRBJ2-6, with D uncertain. CDR1 is SGHRS, CDR2 YFSETQ, per germline. The CDR3 runs 12 residues. V was clipped by 5 bases and J by 4 bases, with 4 bases between them. The CDR3 DNA sequence: TGCGCCAGCAGGGACGGGGCCAACGTCCTGACTTTC. The encoded protein is CASRDGANVLTF.

The chain has TRBV27 and TRBJ1-2; no clear D gene. The germline gives CDR1 MNHEY, CDR2 SMNVEV (reference sequence). The CDR3 has 14 residues. V lost 10 bases, J lost 3 bases, and 18 bases lay in between. The DNA of the CDR3 is TGTGCCACGGCGGCGGGGAAGGGAGACTATGGCTACACCTTC. This gives the protein CATAAGKGDYGYTF.

The rearrangement uses TRBV7-5 and TRBJ1-2. TRBV7-5 is recorded as a pseudogene. CDR3 length: 10 amino acids. The CDR3 sequence: CARSHYGYTF. CDR3 DNA: TGTGCCAGAAGCCACTATGGCTACACCTTC.

The gene calls are TRBV7-9 and TRBJ2-3; 13 positions match TRBD2. Germline trimming cut 2 bases from V and 5 bases from J; bases unmatched to any gene: 4. Per the germline V gene, CDR1 is SEHNR and CDR2 is FQNEAQ (reference sequence). This CDR3 is built from 16 residues. DNA of the CDR3: TGTGCCAGCAGCTTATCACTAGCGGGAGGGGGAGATACGCAGTATTTT. As protein: CASSLSLAGGGDTQYF.

The V and J genes are TRBV19 and TRBJ1-5; D might be TRBD1 (5 bases). This CDR3 comprises 15 residues. Trimming shortened V by 1 base and J by 7 bases, and 14 bases separated the two germline ends. Germline V lookup: CDR1 LNHDA, CDR2 SQIVND (reference sequence). The CDR3 nucleotides read TGTGCCAGTAGTATAGGACAGTCCACATCACAGCCCCAGCATTTT. Amino acid sequence: CASSIGQSTSQPQHF.

The CDR3 here is CASSLLAPETDTQYF. Written as DNA, the CDR3 is TGTGCCAGCAGTTTACTAGCTCCCGAAACAGATACGCAGTATTTT. V is TRBV2 and J is TRBJ2-3; weak D call: TRBD2 (6 bases). The length of the CDR3 is 15 residues. Trimming took 5 bases from V and 3 from J, leaving 15 bases between them. Germline CDR1 reads SNHLY; CDR2 reads FYNNEI.

The rearrangement links TRBV2 to TRBJ2-7; the match to TRBD2 covers 13 bases. The germline V gene has CDR1 SNHLY and CDR2 FYNNEI. V shed 7 bases, J shed 5 bases, and the junction held 11 bases outside the gene matches. The CDR3 contains 16 residues. The CDR3 sequence is CASTIWTSGSSHEQYF. The CDR3 DNA reads as TGTGCCAGCACCATATGGACTAGCGGGAGTTCCCACGAGCAGTACTTC. Full variable domain (outside the CDR3, taken from reference TRBV2 and TRBJ2-7): EPEVTQTPSHQVTQMGQEVILRCVPISNHLYFYWYRQILGQKVEFLVSFYNNEISEKSEIFDDQFSVERPDGSNFTLKIRSTKLEDSAMYFCASTIWTSGSSHEQYFGPGTRLTVT.

In its sample, this clone was seen once. This chain links TRBV7-2 with TRBJ1-2; the D gene is possibly TRBD1 (5 bases). V lost 5 bases, J lost 13 bases, and 20 bases lay in between. Germline V lookup: CDR1 SGHTA, CDR2 FQGNSA. There are 13 residues in the CDR3. In DNA, the CDR3 is TGTGCCAGCAGCCTCCGGGGGTTGGGGGAAGGCACCTTC. Its protein is CASSLRGLGEGTF.

The DNA for the CDR3 is TGCGCCAGCAGCCCGGGGGGTACCTCTGGGGCCAACGTCCTGACTTTC. Translation gives CASSPGGTSGANVLTF. The chain uses TRBV5-1 and TRBJ2-6; 7 bases align to TRBD2. The CDR3 totals 16 residues. CDR1 and CDR2 from the germline V gene are SGHRS and YFSETQ. V was clipped by 4 bases and J by 0 bases; unmatched bases: 4.

This chain links TRBV7-2 with TRBJ2-7; weak D call: TRBD1 (6 bases). The CDR3 loop spans 14 amino acids. Between the trimmed V and J ends, which lost 4 bases and 5 bases, there was a span of 15 bases. Germline assignment: CDR1 SGHTA and CDR2 FQGNSA. For the CDR3, the DNA is TGTGCCAGCAGCTCGCAGGGGCCCTTCAACGAGCAGTACTTC. This codes for CASSSQGPFNEQYF.

This chain links TRBV10-3 with TRBJ2-5; 7 bases are a match to TRBD2. This CDR3 is 15 amino acids long. Germline CDR1 and CDR2: ENHRY and SYGVKD. With V trimmed by 6 bases and J by 2 bases, 9 bases remained unmatched. CDR3 in DNA: TGTGCCATCAGCCCGGCTAGCGGACTGCAAGAGACCCAGTACTTC. Translated, it gives CAISPASGLQETQYF.

The rearrangement uses TRBV7-6 and TRBJ2-5; 8 bases match TRBD2. The V gene end was trimmed by 6 bases and the J gene end by 5 bases; junction bases not matched to a gene: 11. Germline V gene data show CDR1 as SGHVS and CDR2 as FNYEAQ. The length of the CDR3 is 15 residues. The CDR3 here is CASSSYSGSTETQYF. CDR3 bases: TGTGCCAGCAGTTCTTACAGCGGGAGCACTGAGACCCAGTACTTC.

The J gene is TRBJ1-2, the V gene TRBV6-5; D not certain. The CDR3 has 12 amino acids. Trimming stripped 4 bases from V and 7 bases from J, with 10 bases between. Germline CDR1 reads MNHEY; CDR2 reads SVGAGI. The CDR3 sequence: CASSSAGIGYTF. The DNA of the CDR3 is TGTGCCAGCAGTTCAGCGGGGATTGGCTACACCTTC.

This rearrangement joins TRBV30 to TRBJ1-4; D gene unclear. Germline values: CDR1 GTSNPN, CDR2 SVGIG (reference sequence). The CDR3 has 15 amino acids. Deletions cut 0 bases from V and 4 bases from J, with 12 bases between. The CDR3 is CAWSVRSGHNEKLFF. The CDR3 DNA reads TGTGCCTGGAGTGTAAGATCGGGCCATAATGAAAAACTGTTTTTT.

This clone appeared once. The rearrangement links TRBV18 to TRBJ1-5; D may be TRBD1 (5 bases). Germline CDR1 is KGHSH and CDR2 is LQKENI. Trimming stripped 3 bases from V and 6 bases from J, with 12 bases between. CDR3 length: 14 residues. CDR3 sequence reads: CASSPSREGQPQHF. Here the CDR3 DNA reads TGTGCCAGCTCACCCAGCAGGGAGGGTCAGCCCCAGCATTTT.

V usage is TRBV14 and J usage is TRBJ2-7; possibly TRBD1 for D (7 bases). The germline CDR1 and CDR2 sequences are SGHDN and FVKESK. The CDR3 has 15 amino acids. Trimming left V 4 bases short and J 0 bases short, with 13 bases between. CDR3 bases: TGTGCCAGCAGCCGTCAGGGGGGATTCTCCTACGAGCAGTACTTC. Its protein is CASSRQGGFSYEQYF.

The chain uses TRBV5-1 and TRBJ1-1, with TRBD1 as a possible D gene (6 bases). Germline V gene sequence: CDR1 SGHRS, CDR2 YFSETQ. V was cut by 4 bases and J by 0 bases, with 19 bases left in between. The CDR3 covers 17 residues. This chain's CDR3 is CASSAPAGRGMNTEAFF. CDR3 in DNA: TGCGCCAGCAGCGCGCCAGCCGGGAGGGGGATGAACACTGAAGCTTTCTTT.

This sequence joins TRBV5-1 and TRBJ1-4; 8 bases are a match to TRBD1. V dropped 5 bases and J dropped 0; count of bases not matched to a gene: 3. Germline CDR1 and CDR2: SGHRS and YFSETQ. The CDR3 totals 15 residues. The CDR3 loop reads CASSLQGATNEKLFF. DNA of the CDR3: TGCGCCAGCAGTTTACAGGGGGCAACTAATGAAAAACTGTTTTTT.

This chain uses TRBV19 with TRBJ2-3; 9 bases are a match to TRBD1. The ends lost 0 bases at V and 2 bases at J; junction bases unmatched: 6. From germline, CDR1 is LNHDA and CDR2 SQIVND (reference sequence). The CDR3 spans 17 residues. The CDR3 DNA reads as TGTGCCAGTAGTATAGAGGGGACAGGGCTTCCCACAGATACGCAGTATTTT. The encoded protein is CASSIEGTGLPTDTQYF.

CDR3 in amino acids: CASSLAQGAGEQYF. The CDR3 coding sequence is TGTGCCAGCAGTTTAGCACAGGGGGCTGGTGAGCAGTACTTC. The rearrangement uses TRBV27 and TRBJ2-7, with 9 bases that match TRBD1. Germline V gene lookup returns CDR1 MNHEY and CDR2 SMNVEV (reference sequence). V dropped 2 bases and J dropped 7; count of bases not matched to a gene: 6. The length of the CDR3 is 14 residues.

The rearrangement uses TRBV19 and TRBJ1-4; D not resolved. The CDR3 is 11 residues long. The V and J ends lost 7 bases and 8 bases respectively, with 8 bases between them. The germline V gene has CDR1 LNHDA and CDR2 SQIVND (reference sequence). CDR3 sequence reads: CASTLGEKLFF. The CDR3 DNA is TGTGCCAGTACCCTGGGGGAAAAACTGTTTTTT.

This clone was observed once. This rearrangement joins TRBV7-9 to TRBJ2-1; maybe TRBD1 (6 bases). V was shortened by 2 bases and J by 4 bases, with 12 bases between the two germline ends. Germline CDR1 and CDR2: SEHNR and FQNEAQ (reference sequence). The CDR3 length is 15 residues. CDR3: CASSLSGTLYNEQFF. Written as DNA, the CDR3 is TGTGCCAGCAGCTTAAGTGGGACACTTTACAATGAGCAGTTCTTC.